This record concerns one T cell receptor (beta chain) sequence. Antigen: not known. This record belongs to a study of tumor-infiltrating lymphocytes in localized non-small cell lung cancer. Study outcomes and limitations: Recurrence-free survival showed no association with tumor T-cell fraction.

This table comes from immunoSEQ multiplex PCR, and its TCRdb copy is limited to in-frame clones, with some not included. Of approximately 12,000 clones listed, under 70% were seen once; the top ten hold less than 10%. With V trimmed by 7 bases and J by 1 base, 1 base remained unmatched. Looked up from germline, CDR1 is MNHNY and CDR2 is SVGAGI (reference sequence). The length of the CDR3 is 13 residues. The source of this sequence is a human donor with non-small cell lung cancer. The specimen was lung tumor tissue. The chain links TRBV6-6 to TRBJ2-3; 8 bases are a match to TRBD1. CDR3 region: CASTDRGTDTQYF. The DNA of the CDR3 is TGTGCCAGCACGGACAGGGGCACAGATACGCAGTATTTT.